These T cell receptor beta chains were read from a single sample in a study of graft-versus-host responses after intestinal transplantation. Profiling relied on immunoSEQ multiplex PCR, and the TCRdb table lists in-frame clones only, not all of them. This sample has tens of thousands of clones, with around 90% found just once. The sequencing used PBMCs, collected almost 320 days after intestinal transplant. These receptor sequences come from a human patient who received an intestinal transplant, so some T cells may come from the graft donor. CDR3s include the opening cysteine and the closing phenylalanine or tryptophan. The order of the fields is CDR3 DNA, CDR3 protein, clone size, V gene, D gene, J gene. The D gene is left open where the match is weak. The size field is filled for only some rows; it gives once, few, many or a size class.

TGCGCCAGCAGCTTGGAGGCTAGCGGGATCAACAATGAGCAGTTCTTC CASSLEASGINNEQFF NA TRBV5-1 TRBD2 TRBJ2-1
TGTGCCAGCAGTTGGGGGACAGGGGAAACCGAAGCTTTCTTT CASSWGTGETEAFF NA TRBV5-6 TRBD1 TRBJ1-1
TGTGCCAGCAGCTTGGGGAGACAGGGCTCTATCTACGAGCAGTACTTC CASSLGRQGSIYEQYF once TRBV5-4 TRBD1 TRBJ2-7
TGTGCCAGCAGCTTAGGGACAGGGGTGGGCACCGGGGAGCTGTTTTTT CASSLGTGVGTGELFF NA TRBV7-6 TRBD1 TRBJ2-2
TGTGCCAGCAGCTTGGGACTCACGACCAGAAGGACTAGCACAGATACGCAGTATTTT CASSLGLTTRRTSTDTQYF NA TRBV5-4 NA TRBJ2-3
TGTGCCAGCAGTATAGCGGGATCAGATACGCAGTATTTT CASSIAGSDTQYF NA TRBV6-1 TRBD2 TRBJ2-3
TGCGCCAGCAGCCCTAATCATCAGGGCAATGAGCAGTTCTTC CASSPNHQGNEQFF NA TRBV5-1 NA TRBJ2-1
TGCGCCAGCAGTCTTCACCCAGGGTACAGGTTGTTGAACTCTGGGGCCAACGTCCTGACTTTC CASSLHPGYRLLNSGANVLTF once TRBV23-1 NA TRBJ2-6
TGCGCCAGCAGCTTGGTTGTGGGGGGCACTGAAGCTTTCTTT CASSLVVGGTEAFF once TRBV5-1 NA TRBJ1-1
TGTGCCAGTAGTGAAGGACTGTCCATGGAGACCCAGTACTTC CASSEGLSMETQYF NA TRBV19 NA TRBJ2-5
TGTGCCAGCAGCTTGGTTGGTCAGCCCCAGCATTTT CASSLVGQPQHF NA TRBV5-6 NA TRBJ1-5
TGTGCCAGCAGTGCAGGGGCGCGGAACACTGAAGCTTTCTTT CASSAGARNTEAFF NA TRBV6-1 NA TRBJ1-1
TGCGCCAGCAGCCAAGTGACAGGGGCTGAAGCTTTCTTT CASSQVTGAEAFF few TRBV4-1 TRBD1 TRBJ1-1
TGTGCCAGCAGCTTATCGATGTCGGGACAGGGGATTTGGGAGACCCAGTACTTC CASSLSMSGQGIWETQYF NA TRBV13 TRBD1 TRBJ2-5
TGTGCCAGCAAAGGTCAGCCCCAGCATTTT CASKGQPQHF NA TRBV7-3 NA TRBJ1-5
TGTGCCTGGAGTGCCGGGACTACGACGAAGGAGTACTTC CAWSAGTTTKEYF NA TRBV30 TRBD2 TRBJ2-7
TGTGCCAGCAGCGTAACCGGGACAGGGGGGGAGACCCAGTACTTC CASSVTGTGGETQYF NA TRBV9 TRBD1 TRBJ2-5
TGTGCCAGCAGTGAATCGTCGAATCTAGCGGGAGTAACAGATACGCAGTATTTT CASSESSNLAGVTDTQYF once TRBV6-1 TRBD2 TRBJ2-3
TGCGCCAGCAGTCAATTGCGACAGGGCCCTTGGCAGCCCCAGCATTTT CASSQLRQGPWQPQHF once TRBV23-1 TRBD1 TRBJ1-5
TGCACCAGCAGCCAAGATCGCGGCAGGGGCTCCTACGAGCAGTACTTC CTSSQDRGRGSYEQYF NA TRBV1 NA TRBJ2-7
TGTGCCAGCAGCTTAGCGACAATATCCGGGGAGCTGTTTTTT CASSLATISGELFF NA TRBV7-9 NA TRBJ2-2
TGTGCCAGCAGCCTCTCTAGCGGGAGATTAGATACGCAGTATTTT CASSLSSGRLDTQYF NA TRBV7-3 TRBD2 TRBJ2-3
TGTGCCAGCGGGACCGGGACAGCTCTTTTCTATGGCTACACCTTC CASGTGTALFYGYTF NA TRBV5-4 TRBD1 TRBJ1-2
TGCGCCAGCAGCTTGGGTAGCGGAGGGGGAGATACGCAGTATTTT CASSLGSGGGDTQYF NA TRBV5-1 NA TRBJ2-3
TGTGCCAGCAGCTTGTTCACGACAGGAGGCTCTGGAAACACCATATATTTT CASSLFTTGGSGNTIYF NA TRBV5-6 NA TRBJ1-3
TGCGCCAGCAGCTTCTCCGCGGAGCAGTACTTC CASSFSAEQYF NA TRBV5-1 NA TRBJ2-7
TGTGCCAGCAAACGCCAGGGGCCATACAATGAGCAGTTCTTC CASKRQGPYNEQFF NA TRBV6-5 NA TRBJ2-1
TGTGCCAGCAGACTAGACGGTTCGAACACCGGGGAGCTGTTTTTT CASRLDGSNTGELFF NA TRBV6-1 NA TRBJ2-2
TGTGCCAGCAGTTACTCTACAGTTAGCTCCTACAATGAGCAGTTCTTC CASSYSTVSSYNEQFF NA TRBV6-5 NA TRBJ2-1
TGTGCCAGCAGTGAAACCGTCGGCCAGTTTAATTCACCCCTCCACTTT CASSETVGQFNSPLHF NA TRBV2 NA TRBJ1-6
TGTGCCAGCAGTAGTACAGGGAGCACAGATACGCAGTATTTT CASSSTGSTDTQYF NA TRBV6-4 NA TRBJ2-3
TGTGCCACCAGCCTGACTAGCGGGTCTTACGAGCAGTACTTC CATSLTSGSYEQYF NA TRBV15 TRBD2 TRBJ2-7
TGTGCCAGCAGTGTCAGGTTCCCGGGACAGGGGGCGAGTGCAGATACGCAGTATTTT CASSVRFPGQGASADTQYF NA TRBV2 TRBD1 TRBJ2-3
TGCGCCAGCAGCTTGGAACTCGATGGCACAGATACGCAGTATTTT CASSLELDGTDTQYF NA TRBV5-1 NA TRBJ2-3
TGTGCCATCAGTGACGGGCAGGGGTATTCTCAGCCCCAGCATTTT CAISDGQGYSQPQHF NA TRBV10-3 NA TRBJ1-5
TGTGCCAGCAGCCTATATAAAGGGGGCTCGGGCTATGGCTACACCTTC CASSLYKGGSGYGYTF NA TRBV7-2 TRBD1 TRBJ1-2
TGTGCCAGCAGCGTAGAAGGGACTTCCTACAATGAGCAGTTCTTC CASSVEGTSYNEQFF NA TRBV9 NA TRBJ2-1
TGTGCCAGCTCCCCGAAGCGGGGGGGCTCCTACAATGAGCAGTTCTTC CASSPKRGGSYNEQFF NA TRBV18 TRBD2 TRBJ2-1
TGCGCCAGCAGCCATTACGGATCGGCGAAAGGAAACACCATATATTTT CASSHYGSAKGNTIYF NA TRBV4-1 NA TRBJ1-3